This T cell receptor beta chain was recovered during a study of CD8 T cells in ankylosing spondylitis. General study results and limits: Some motif variants were previously reported in reactive arthritis synovial fluid and blood.

With 7 bases removed from V and 8 bases from J, the gap between germline ends came to 20 bases. The CDR3 loop spans 13 amino acids. CDR1 is SQVTM and CDR2 is ANQGSEA in the germline V gene. This clonotype was recorded many times. The antigen is undetermined. In TCRdb, the 5' RACE reads were re-called with MiXCR into one record per CDR3 protein. The sample lists roughly 64,000 distinct CDR3 sequences; 6.2% were seen once. The gene calls are TRBV29-1 and TRBJ1-2, with TRBD1 as a possible D gene (5 bases). Input material: synovial fluid, either unsorted or a sorted T cell fraction (not recorded which). The clonotype comes from a male donor with ankylosing spondylitis. The CDR3 region has the DNA TGCAGCGGGGGGGATTCCGCCCTTTACGGCTACACCTTC. Protein sequence: CSGGDSALYGYTF. The full variable domain, completed using reference TRBV29-1 and TRBJ1-2, is SAVISQKPSRDICQRGTSLTIQCQVDSQVTMMFWYRQQPGQSLTLIATANQGSEATYESGFVIDKFPISRPNLTFSTLTVSNMSPEDSSIYLCSGGDSALYGYTFGSGTRLTVV.